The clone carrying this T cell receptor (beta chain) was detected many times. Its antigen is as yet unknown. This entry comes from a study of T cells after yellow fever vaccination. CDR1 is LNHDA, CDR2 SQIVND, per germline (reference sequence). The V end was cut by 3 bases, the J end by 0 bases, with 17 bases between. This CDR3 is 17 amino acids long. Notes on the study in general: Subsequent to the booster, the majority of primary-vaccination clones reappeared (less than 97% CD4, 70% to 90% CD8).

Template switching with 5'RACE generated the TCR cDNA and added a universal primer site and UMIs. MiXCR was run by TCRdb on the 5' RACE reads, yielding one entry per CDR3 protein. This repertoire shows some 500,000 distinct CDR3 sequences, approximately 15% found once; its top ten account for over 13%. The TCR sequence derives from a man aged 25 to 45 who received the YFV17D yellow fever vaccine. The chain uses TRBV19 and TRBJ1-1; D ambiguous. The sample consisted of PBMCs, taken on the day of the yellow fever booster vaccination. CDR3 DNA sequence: TGTGCCAGTAGTATGTATCGCAGGAGTGGGGTGAACACTGAAGCTTTCTTT. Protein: CASSMYRRSGVNTEAFF. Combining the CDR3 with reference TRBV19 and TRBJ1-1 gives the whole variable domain DGGITQSPKYLFRKEGQNVTLSCEQNLNHDAMYWYRQDPGQGLRLIYYSQIVNDFQKGDIAEGYSVSREKKESFPLTVTSAQKNPTAFYLCASSMYRRSGVNTEAFFGQGTRLTVV.